The 21 T cell receptor beta chains given below trace back to one sample, sequenced in a study of shared clonotypes between healthy human individuals (TCRdb year 2020). The library was produced with the immunoSEQ multiplex PCR assay. Held by TCRdb, this immuneACCESS table contains in-frame sequences only and omits some clones. Under half of the omission traces to an unresolved V gene where checked; the cause of the rest is unknown. The sample table lists 730,000 or so clones, more than 70% of them with a count of one. The ten largest make up 1.8% of the sample. Sequences were obtained from memory CD4+ T cells sorted from blood. The sample's cell subset or site label is to be understood as: CD45RA-negative fraction. Receptors originate from a woman in her 30s in good health.

The gene calls are TRBV30 and TRBJ1-1; possible D gene TRBD1, 5 bases. The length of the CDR3 is 13 residues. Germline V gene sequence: CDR1 GTSNPN, CDR2 SVGIG (reference sequence). Trimming cost V 6 bases and J 0 bases, with 11 bases left between them. CDR3 protein: CACSRDVNTEAFF. In DNA form, the CDR3 reads TGTGCCTGCAGCCGGGACGTGAACACTGAAGCTTTCTTT. Filled out from reference TRBV30 and TRBJ1-1, the complete variable domain reads SQTIHQWPATLVQPVGSPLSLECTVEGTSNPNLYWYRQAAGRGLQLLFYSVGIGQISSEVPQNLSASRPQDRQFILSSKKLLLSDSGFYLCACSRDVNTEAFFGQGTRLTVV.

This clone was seen more than once but under ten times. The genes are TRBV18 and TRBJ1-1; no definite D call. CDR3 size: 16 residues. Trimming pared 2 bases from V and 2 bases from J, leaving 15 bases between. Germline assignment: CDR1 KGHSH and CDR2 LQKENI. This CDR3 reads CASSPSIWGDNTEAFF. The CDR3 bases are TGTGCCAGCTCACCATCCATATGGGGTGACAACACTGAAGCTTTCTTT.

The V and J genes are TRBV2 and TRBJ2-2; D may be TRBD1 (5 bases). V was pared by 2 bases and J by 0 bases, with 10 bases between. Germline loops: CDR1 SNHLY, CDR2 FYNNEI. The CDR3 spans 16 residues. The CDR3 reads CASSETGAANTGELFF. The CDR3 nucleotides read TGTGCCAGCAGTGAAACAGGCGCCGCGAACACCGGGGAGCTGTTTTTT.

Concerning this clone itself: The sample carries other DNA sequences with the same CDR3. This rearrangement joins TRBV7-9 to TRBJ2-3; no reliable D call. Looked up from germline, CDR1 is SEHNR and CDR2 is FQNEAQ (reference sequence). Trimming stripped 3 bases from V and 5 bases from J, with 12 bases between. CDR3 length: 14 residues. The CDR3 DNA follows: TGTGCCAGCAGCTTGGCCGGGTTCGGAGATACGCAGTATTTT. Its protein is CASSLAGFGDTQYF.

The rearrangement joins TRBV9 to TRBJ2-1; D remains unclear. V lost 0 bases, J lost 10 bases, and 11 bases lay in between. This CDR3 contains 13 residues. CDR1 SGDLS and CDR2 YYNGEE come from the germline V gene. The CDR3: CASSVDDAKEQFF. The CDR3 coding sequence is TGTGCCAGCAGCGTAGACGACGCCAAAGAGCAGTTCTTC.

The rearrangement joins TRBV5-1 to TRBJ1-2; D call uncertain. Germline lookup yields CDR1 SGHRS and CDR2 YFSETQ. V lost 0 bases and J 6 bases, leaving 12 bases between the germline ends. CDR3 size: 14 residues. CDR3 sequence (DNA): TGCGCCAGCAGCTTGGAGGGCCGAGGCCATGGCTACACCTTC. Translation gives CASSLEGRGHGYTF.

The chain uses TRBV11-2 and TRBJ2-3, with a possible D match to TRBD1 (5 bases). CDR3 length: 15 amino acids. The V end was cut by 2 bases, the J end by 4 bases, with 13 bases between. Germline-derived CDR1 and CDR2 are SGHAT and FQNNGV. CDR3 nucleotides: TGTGCCAGCAGCTTAAGGGGAAGTAGCCCAGATACGCAGTATTTT. It encodes CASSLRGSSPDTQYF. Based on the CDR3 plus reference TRBV11-2 and TRBJ2-3, the full variable domain is EAGVAQSPRYKIIEKRQSVAFWCNPISGHATLYWYQQILGQGPKLLIQFQNNGVVDDSQLPKDRFSAERLKGVDSTLKIQPAKLEDSAVYLCASSLRGSSPDTQYFGPGTRLTVL.

In its sample, this clone was seen once. The V gene is TRBV2, the J gene TRBJ2-1, with 8 bases fitting TRBD2. J was trimmed by 5 bases and V by 3 bases; bases with no gene match: 6. Looked up from germline, CDR1 is SNHLY and CDR2 is FYNNEI. There are 15 residues in the CDR3. This CDR3 is CASSDKRESHNEQFF. The CDR3 bases are TGTGCCAGCAGTGACAAGCGGGAGTCCCACAATGAGCAGTTCTTC.

On this clone: Other DNA sequences in this specimen translate into the identical CDR3. This chain links TRBV18 with TRBJ2-1; D gene unclear. From germline, CDR1 is KGHSH and CDR2 LQKENI. Deletions cut 2 bases from V and 6 bases from J, with 8 bases between. The CDR3 runs to 13 residues. The chain's CDR3 is CASSPDRVNEQFF. CDR3 nucleotides: TGTGCCAGCTCACCAGATAGGGTCAATGAGCAGTTCTTC.

The chain has TRBV28 and TRBJ2-5; D not certain. V gave up 1 base and J gave up 6 bases, with 12 bases separating them. The CDR3 is 14 amino acids. Germline V lookup: CDR1 MDHEN, CDR2 SYDVKM. CDR3 coding DNA: TGTGCCAGCAGTTTATCTGTACAGAGGAAGACCCAGTACTTC. The encoded protein is CASSLSVQRKTQYF.

This rearrangement joins TRBV18 to TRBJ2-7, with a possible D match to TRBD1 (6 bases). This CDR3 comprises 17 residues. V was clipped by 4 bases and J by 1 base, with 20 bases between them. CDR1 is KGHSH and CDR2 is LQKENI in the germline V gene. For the CDR3, the DNA is TGTGCCAGCTCACAACTCTCGGGACAAAGGGCTTCCTACGAGCAGTACTTC. Protein sequence: CASSQLSGQRASYEQYF. The variable domain in full, with the rest retrieved from reference TRBV18 and TRBJ2-7, is NAGVMQNPRHLVRRRGQEARLRCSPMKGHSHVYWYRQLPEEGLKFMVYLQKENIIDESGMPKERFSAEFPKEGPSILRIQQVVRGDSAAYFCASSQLSGQRASYEQYFGPGTRLTVT.

V usage is TRBV7-3 and J usage is TRBJ2-7; TRBD2 aligns across 13 bases. This CDR3 contains 15 residues. With 2 bases clipped from V and 4 bases from J, the junction kept 2 bases outside the gene matches. Per germline, CDR1 SGHTA and CDR2 FQGTGA. CDR3 protein: CASSLGLAGVYEQYF. CDR3 coding DNA: TGTGCCAGCAGCTTAGGACTAGCGGGAGTTTACGAGCAGTACTTC.

The chain has TRBV10-3 and TRBJ2-7, with TRBD2 matching over 7 bases. Trimming at V came to 4 bases and at J to 4 bases, leaving 7 bases not matched to a gene. The CDR3 spans 14 residues. Per the germline V gene, CDR1 is ENHRY and CDR2 is SYGVKD. The CDR3 spells CAISGSGRVYEQYF. The CDR3 DNA reads as TGTGCCATCAGTGGTAGTGGGAGGGTATACGAGCAGTACTTC.

This clone appeared many times. The chain links TRBV19 to TRBJ2-2; D is undetermined. The length of the CDR3 is 15 residues. Trimming took 5 bases from V and 3 from J, leaving 13 bases between them. The germline V gene encodes CDR1 LNHDA and CDR2 SQIVND (reference sequence). This CDR3 reads CASSRVFSDTGELFF. Written as DNA, the CDR3 is TGTGCCAGTAGTCGGGTGTTCTCCGACACCGGGGAGCTGTTTTTT. The variable domain in full, with the rest retrieved from reference TRBV19 and TRBJ2-2, is DGGITQSPKYLFRKEGQNVTLSCEQNLNHDAMYWYRQDPGQGLRLIYYSQIVNDFQKGDIAEGYSVSREKKESFPLTVTSAQKNPTAFYLCASSRVFSDTGELFFGEGSRLTVL.

The chain combines TRBV27 with TRBJ2-1; tentative D call: TRBD2 (6 bases). CDR3 length: 16 residues. The V and J ends lost 1 base and 6 bases respectively, with 16 bases between them. The germline V gene has CDR1 MNHEY and CDR2 SMNVEV (reference sequence). In DNA form, the CDR3 reads TGTGCCAGCAGTTTATTTAGCGGTCGCGTGGGCAATGAGCAGTTCTTC. This gives the protein CASSLFSGRVGNEQFF.

This clone was picked up one time. The chain employs TRBV5-1 and TRBJ1-2; D might be TRBD1 (6 bases). Germline assignment: CDR1 SGHRS and CDR2 YFSETQ. Trimming pared 4 bases from V and 2 bases from J, leaving 12 bases between. This CDR3 spans 14 amino acids. The CDR3 loop is CASSTGHGNYGYTF. The CDR3 DNA sequence: TGCGCCAGCAGCACGGGACACGGAAACTATGGCTACACCTTC.

This rearrangement joins TRBV5-1 to TRBJ1-2; D remains ambiguous. Germline assignment: CDR1 SGHRS and CDR2 YFSETQ. The length of the CDR3 is 15 residues. Trimming removed 7 bases from V and 8 bases from J, with 24 bases in between. Here the CDR3 reads CASGTRWPTTGGYTF. CDR3 bases: TGCGCCAGCGGCACGAGGTGGCCGACAACGGGGGGCTACACCTTC.

This clone was picked up a small number of times. The genes are TRBV19 and TRBJ2-1; either TRBD1 or TRBD2 may supply D (5 bases each). The V gene lost 4 bases and the J gene lost 12 bases, with 16 bases spanning the gap. CDR1 and CDR2 (germline): LNHDA, SQIVND (reference sequence). CDR3 length: 13 amino acids. The CDR3 DNA reads as TGTGCCAGTAGTACCCAACCGGGACCGGGGCAGTTCTTC. Its protein product is CASSTQPGPGQFF.

This chain connects TRBV7-9 to TRBJ1-2, with 7 bases aligning to TRBD1. Germline loops: CDR1 SEHNR, CDR2 FQNEAQ (reference sequence). Losses at the gene ends were 6 bases for V and 6 bases for J; bases not matched to a gene: 13. The CDR3 loop spans 15 amino acids. CDR3 sequence reads: CASSYADRDGNGYTF. The CDR3 DNA sequence: TGTGCCAGCAGTTATGCAGACAGGGACGGTAATGGCTACACCTTC.

This chain connects TRBV11-2 to TRBJ2-1, with D unclear. V lost 4 bases, J lost 0 bases, and 13 bases lay in between. The length of the CDR3 is 16 residues. Germline V gene lookup returns CDR1 SGHAT and CDR2 FQNNGV. In nucleotides, the CDR3 is TGTGCCAGCAGCTCGAGCTCCGGTCACTCCTACAATGAGCAGTTCTTC. Translating gives CASSSSSGHSYNEQFF.

As concerns this clone: The sample has other DNA sequences that encode this CDR3 too. The chain combines TRBV20-1 with TRBJ2-5, with D unresolved. Germline CDR1 is DFQATT and CDR2 is SNEGSKA (reference sequence). Trimming removed 1 base at V and 1 base at J, with 1 base between. The CDR3 extends over 11 amino acids. The CDR3 loop reads CSARGQETQYF. Written as DNA, the CDR3 is TGCAGTGCTAGAGGCCAAGAGACCCAGTACTTC.